This TCR beta chain derives from a study of blood T cells in healthy people across ages. Total RNA extraction produced at least 5.5 micrograms (per sample) for the study. Alongside a J-beta primer mix, a sample-barcoded 5' primer served in a second PCR lasting roughly 6 to 11 cycles. Each CDR3 protein is one row after TCRdb ran MiXCR on the 5' RACE reads. The sample consists of hundreds of thousands of distinct CDR3 sequences, 46% of them appearing once. Findings of the study overall: It was held that the diversity estimates obtained from one million T cells were underestimates.

As for this clonotype: Its specificity is not known.

This sequence was found in a man at least 80 years old in good health. The material sequenced was blood.

The CDR3 DNA is TGTGCCAGCAGTGGGTCTGGGAAGGACAATGAGCAGTTCTTC. Protein product: CASSGSGKDNEQFF. The rearrangement uses TRBV28 and TRBJ2-1; D not resolved. V lost 5 bases and J 5 bases, leaving 13 bases between the germline ends. There are 14 residues in the CDR3. Germline lookup yields CDR1 MDHEN and CDR2 SYDVKM.